These 26 T cell receptor beta chains came from one sample sequenced in a study of cytomegalovirus exposure and HLA in healthy donors. 60 Vbeta and 13 Jbeta primers were used in PCR. Libraries were prepared by immunoSEQ multiplex PCR; TCRdb keeps only in-frame clonotypes and omits some of them. The repertoire has around 150,000 clones, roughly 80% of them found once; the top ten carry under 2.5%. The source material was PBMCs. The source is a man aged 45 to 65 in good health and CMV-seropositive.

The V call is TRBV7-8, the J call TRBJ1-3; D unresolved. The CDR3 has 15 amino acids. From germline, CDR1 is SGHVS and CDR2 FQNEAQ. Trimming removed 5 bases at V and 2 bases at J, with 13 bases between. The CDR3 DNA is TGTGCCAGCAGCCCGGGAAGAGAAACTGGAAACACCATATATTTT. This translates into CASSPGRETGNTIYF.

The chain combines TRBV29-1 with TRBJ2-5; 9 bases are a match to TRBD1. The J call may not be correct, given that the DNA end is closer to TRBJ2-7. The germline V gene encodes CDR1 SQVTM and CDR2 ANQGSEA. The CDR3 totals 14 residues. The CDR3 here is CSVEGWTGDNEQYF. CDR3 DNA: TGCAGCGTTGAGGGGTGGACAGGGGACAACGAGCAGTACTTC.

V usage is TRBV27 and J usage is TRBJ2-5; 9 nucleotides agree with TRBD1. The V segment lost 8 bases and the J segment 13 bases; nucleotides outside the gene matches: 8. Germline CDR1 reads MNHEY; CDR2 reads SMNVEV (reference sequence). The CDR3 runs to 11 residues. CDR3 DNA sequence: TGTGCCAGCCCCTCCGGGGACAGGGTGTACTTC. It codes for CASPSGDRVYF.

The chain recombines TRBV4-1 with TRBJ1-3; D is possibly TRBD1 (6 bases). Germline CDR1 reads MGHRA; CDR2 reads YSYEKL. The CDR3 length is 16 residues. The V and J ends lost 6 bases and 6 bases respectively, with 21 bases between them. The CDR3 DNA follows: TGCGCCAGCAGGACCCGTCACAGGGTAATGGAAAACACCATATATTTT. Translation gives CASRTRHRVMENTIYF.

The V and J genes are TRBV5-4 and TRBJ1-2; 7 bases are a match to TRBD1. Germline-derived CDR1 and CDR2 are SGHNT and YYREEE (reference sequence). This CDR3 is 14 amino acids long. The V segment lost 4 bases and the J segment 5 bases; nucleotides outside the gene matches: 8. The CDR3 nucleotides read TGTGCCAGCAGCAGCGACAGGGAGGTATATGGCTACACCTTC. Translating it yields CASSSDREVYGYTF.

This chain joins TRBV7-9 and TRBJ2-1; 7 nucleotides agree with TRBD2. Unmatched junction bases numbered 4, after V lost 1 base and J lost 4 bases. CDR3 length: 15 amino acids. Germline V gene lookup returns CDR1 SEHNR and CDR2 FQNEAQ (reference sequence). CDR3 protein: CASSLGDGGYNEQFF. The CDR3 nucleotides read TGTGCCAGCAGCTTAGGAGACGGGGGGTACAATGAGCAGTTCTTC.

The rearrangement uses TRBV11-3 and TRBJ2-3; the match to TRBD2 covers 9 bases. Germline V gene sequence: CDR1 SGHNT, CDR2 YENEEA. V shed 1 base and J 2 bases; nucleotides not matched to a gene: 4. CDR3 size: 16 residues. The CDR3 DNA reads as TGTGCCAGCAGCTTAGCGGCTAGCGGGGCCACAGATACGCAGTATTTT. It specifies CASSLAASGATDTQYF.

This chain connects TRBV5-1 to TRBJ1-2, with 7 positions matching TRBD1. This CDR3 comprises 14 residues. After removal of 0 bases from V and 8 bases from J, the junction contained 7 bases not matched to a gene. Germline CDR1 reads SGHRS; CDR2 reads YFSETQ. The CDR3 coding sequence is TGCGCCAGCAGCTTGGAGGCAGGGGGTCGGGGCTACACCTTC. This sequence encodes CASSLEAGGRGYTF.

The CDR3, as DNA: TGTGCCAGCAGCGTCCTAGCGGGGGGGCGTCAAGAGACCCAGTACTTC. Encoded protein: CASSVLAGGRQETQYF. The chain employs TRBV5-4 and TRBJ2-5; 12 bases map to TRBD2. From germline, CDR1 is SGHNT and CDR2 YYREEE (reference sequence). This CDR3 has 16 residues. V gave up 4 bases and J gave up 2 bases; unmatched junction bases: 6.

The V gene is TRBV4-3, the J gene TRBJ1-2, with 8 positions matching TRBD1. V gave up 4 bases and J gave up 7 bases; unmatched junction bases: 14. The CDR3 consists of 16 residues. Germline CDR1 and CDR2: LGHNA and YSLEER. In DNA, the CDR3 is TGCGCCAGCAGCCTCTCTACACGGCAGGGGGCGGGTGGCTACACCTTC. The encoded protein is CASSLSTRQGAGGYTF.

CDR3 protein: CASSLDGHGSNQPQHF. The CDR3 nucleotides are TGTGCCAGCAGCTTGGACGGACACGGGAGCAATCAGCCCCAGCATTTT. This chain links TRBV5-6 with TRBJ1-5, with TRBD1 as a possible D gene (5 bases). Germline-derived CDR1 and CDR2 are SGHDT and YYEEEE. V shed 0 bases and J shed 1 base, with 11 bases lying between them. CDR3 length equals 16 residues.

This clone was observed a few times. The chain has TRBV14 and TRBJ1-2; D is possibly TRBD1 (6 bases). CDR3 size: 16 residues. V was pared by 1 base and J by 4 bases, with 16 bases between. CDR1 and CDR2 (germline): SGHDN, FVKESK. The CDR3 coding sequence is TGTGCCAGCAGCCAAGGCTTTATTGGGGGCTTCTATGGCTACACCTTC. Translation: CASSQGFIGGFYGYTF.

The rearrangement joins TRBV4-1 to TRBJ2-7; D call uncertain. Germline-derived CDR1 and CDR2 are MGHRA and YSYEKL. This CDR3 is built from 16 residues. V was clipped by 0 bases and J by 0 bases, with 12 bases between them. CDR3 in DNA: TGCGCCAGCAGCCAAGATTCAACGGCTAGCTCCTACGAGCAGTACTTC. This codes for CASSQDSTASSYEQYF.

This chain connects TRBV19 to TRBJ1-6; TRBD1 agrees at 7 bases. The CDR3 is made up of 13 amino acids. With V trimmed by 6 bases and J by 9 bases, 5 bases remained unmatched. The germline gives CDR1 LNHDA, CDR2 SQIVND (reference sequence). The CDR3 is CASSRQGSSPLHF. The CDR3, as DNA: TGTGCCAGTAGCCGACAGGGAAGTTCACCCCTCCACTTT. Supplemented by reference TRBV19 and TRBJ1-6, the full variable domain reads DGGITQSPKYLFRKEGQNVTLSCEQNLNHDAMYWYRQDPGQGLRLIYYSQIVNDFQKGDIAEGYSVSREKKESFPLTVTSAQKNPTAFYLCASSRQGSSPLHFGNGTRLTVT.

This clone was recorded once. This chain joins TRBV6-5 and TRBJ1-4; TRBD1 might be the D (6 bases). V was shortened by 5 bases and J by 4 bases, with 11 bases between the two germline ends. The CDR3 consists of 14 residues. Germline V gene sequence: CDR1 MNHEY, CDR2 SVGAGI. CDR3 bases: TGTGCCAGCAGTCCTGACAGGATTAATGAAAAACTGTTTTTT. As protein: CASSPDRINEKLFF.

The J gene is TRBJ1-1, the V gene TRBV15; 7 nucleotides match TRBD1. V shed 0 bases, J shed 0 bases, and the junction held 4 bases outside the gene matches. CDR3 length: 16 residues. Germline V gene data show CDR1 as LNHNV and CDR2 as YYDKDF (reference sequence). DNA for the CDR3: TGTGCCACCAGCAGAGAAAGGGGGCGTATGAACACTGAAGCTTTCTTT. Translating gives CATSRERGRMNTEAFF.

This chain connects TRBV5-1 to TRBJ2-2; D is perhaps TRBD1 (5 bases). V lost 3 bases and J lost 6, with 12 bases in between. CDR1 and CDR2 (germline): SGHRS, YFSETQ. This CDR3 contains 14 residues. The CDR3 loop is CASSYFREPGELFF. The CDR3 nucleotides read TGCGCCAGCAGCTACTTCAGGGAACCCGGGGAGCTGTTTTTT.

Comment on this clone: This same CDR3 is encoded by further DNA sequences in the sample. V is TRBV7-2 and J is TRBJ2-7; 7 bases line up with TRBD2. The CDR3 is 12 amino acids. The germline V gene has CDR1 SGHTA and CDR2 FQGNSA. V was pared by 0 bases and J by 7 bases, with 0 bases of the junction left unmatched. The chain's CDR3 is CASSLAGGEQYF. The CDR3 region has the DNA TGTGCCAGCAGCTTAGCGGGGGGGGAGCAGTACTTC. The full variable domain, in which reference TRBV7-2 and TRBJ2-7 provide the parts outside the CDR3, is GAGVSQSPSNKVTEKGKDVELRCDPISGHTALYWYRQSLGQGLEFLIYFQGNSAPDKSGLPSDRFSAERTGGSVSTLTIQRTQQEDSAVYLCASSLAGGEQYFGPGTRLTVT.

The genes are TRBV5-1 and TRBJ2-1; no clear D. This CDR3 is 15 amino acids long. The V and J ends lost 0 bases and 10 bases respectively, with 17 bases between them. The germline gives CDR1 SGHRS, CDR2 YFSETQ. The CDR3, as DNA: TGCGCCAGCAGCTTGGGGCTAGTGGCTATCGGAGAGCAGTTCTTC. Translating it yields CASSLGLVAIGEQFF.

This sequence joins TRBV28 and TRBJ1-1; the D is unclear. V lost 10 bases and J lost 4, with 19 bases in between. Germline V CDR1 and CDR2: MDHEN, SYDVKM. The CDR3 contains 14 residues. This chain's CDR3 is CAILPGVKLTEAFF. Here the CDR3 DNA reads TGTGCCATTCTACCCGGTGTCAAACTCACTGAAGCTTTCTTT.

This chain connects TRBV7-9 to TRBJ2-2, with TRBD2 matching over 7 bases. This CDR3 comprises 11 residues. The trim removed 10 bases at V and 6 bases at J, leaving 2 bases unmatched. Germline lookup yields CDR1 SEHNR and CDR2 FQNEAQ (reference sequence). The CDR3 loop is CATAGAGELFF. For the CDR3, the DNA is TGTGCCACCGCGGGGGCCGGGGAGCTGTTTTTT.

This sequence joins TRBV7-9 and TRBJ2-1, with D maybe TRBD2 (6 bases). Germline CDR1 reads SEHNR; CDR2 reads FQNEAQ (reference sequence). The CDR3 has 14 amino acids. The V and J ends lost 1 base and 7 bases respectively, with 11 bases between them. The CDR3 reads CASSLGPGVNEQFF. The CDR3 DNA reads as TGTGCCAGCAGCTTAGGCCCGGGGGTTAATGAGCAGTTCTTC.

The chain recombines TRBV4-3 with TRBJ2-3; D possibly corresponds to TRBD2 (5 bases). The germline V and J ends were trimmed by 0 bases and 1 base, with 11 bases remaining between them. CDR3 length: 16 residues. Germline values: CDR1 LGHNA, CDR2 YSLEER. The CDR3 loop is CASSQESPRGTDTQYF. DNA for the CDR3: TGCGCCAGCAGCCAAGAGTCTCCGAGGGGCACAGATACGCAGTATTTT.

This chain uses TRBV9 with TRBJ2-1; 8 bases are a match to TRBD2. Germline V gives CDR1 SGDLS, CDR2 YYNGEE. J was trimmed by 2 bases and V by 0 bases; bases with no gene match: 4. This CDR3 spans 16 amino acids. CDR3 nucleotides: TGTGCCAGCAGCGTAGCTGCGGGGGGAACCTACAATGAGCAGTTCTTC. Its protein product is CASSVAAGGTYNEQFF.

The V gene is TRBV28, the J gene TRBJ2-2, with 8 bases that match TRBD1. Trimming cost V 2 bases and J 4 bases; bases outside gene matches: 9. Per germline, CDR1 MDHEN and CDR2 SYDVKM. This CDR3 has 17 amino acids. The CDR3 loop is CASSLMPQGAATGELFF. The CDR3 DNA reads as TGTGCCAGCAGTTTAATGCCCCAGGGGGCCGCCACCGGGGAGCTGTTTTTT.

V and J are TRBV28 and TRBJ1-6; unclear D gene. Germline V gene data show CDR1 as MDHEN and CDR2 as SYDVKM. Between the trimmed V and J ends, which lost 7 bases and 7 bases, there was a span of 11 bases. The CDR3 has 13 amino acids. The CDR3 DNA follows: TGTGCCAGCAAGCGGCCGGGAAATTCACCCCTCCACTTT. Translating gives CASKRPGNSPLHF.